This T cell receptor beta chain was found in a study of CD8 T cells in ankylosing spondylitis. Findings of the study overall: Previous work reported some of these motif variants in the synovial fluid and blood of reactive arthritis. In ankylosing spondylitis patients, matched synovial fluid reportedly showed significant enrichment of disease-linked clones.

Quantitative 5'-RACE with molecular barcodes produced the TCR beta libraries. TCRdb re-called the 5' RACE reads through MiXCR, storing one row per CDR3 protein. The sample carries some 140,000 distinct CDR3 sequences, 8% to 9% recorded once. In the case of this clonotype: Antigen: not known.

The germline V gene encodes CDR1 SEHNR and CDR2 FQNEAQ (reference sequence). The CDR3 is 15 amino acids. V lost 3 bases, J lost 4 bases, and 5 bases stayed unmatched. The source of this sequence is a male donor with ankylosing spondylitis. The genes are TRBV7-9 and TRBJ1-4; 7 nucleotides align to TRBD1. Material: synovial fluid, either unsorted or a sorted T cell fraction (not recorded which). CDR3 protein: CASSFLDRVNEKLFF. The CDR3 DNA follows: TGTGCCAGCAGCTTTCTCGACAGGGTTAATGAAAAACTGTTTTTT.